This T cell receptor beta chain was recorded in a study of T cell changes during pregnancy in multiple sclerosis. TCRdb's table, derived via immunoSEQ multiplex PCR, lists solely in-frame clones and lacks some. In the table there are fewer than 70,000 clones, 80% to 95% of which are singletons. The CDR3 has 15 amino acids. Trimming cost V 6 bases and J 4 bases; bases outside gene matches: 4. Germline V gene data show CDR1 as SEHNR and CDR2 as FQNEAQ (reference sequence). Sequenced material: peripheral blood, taken in the second trimester of pregnancy. The clonotype originates from a female donor with multiple sclerosis, enrolled in a pregnancy study. This sequence joins TRBV7-9 and TRBJ2-5; 14 bases are shared with TRBD2. Written as DNA, the CDR3 is TGTGCCAGCAGACGACTAGCGGGAGGGCGAGAGACCCAGTACTTC. As protein: CASRRLAGGRETQYF. Based on the CDR3 plus reference TRBV7-9 and TRBJ2-5, the full variable domain is DTGVSQNPRHKITKRGQNVTFRCDPISEHNRLYWYRQTLGQGPEFLTYFQNEAQLEKSRLLSDRFSAERPKGSFSTLEIQRTEQGDSAMYLCASRRLAGGRETQYFGPGTRLLVL.